This T cell receptor (beta chain) was profiled in a study of cytomegalovirus exposure and HLA in healthy donors. Overall study results and limits: Being productive about 87% or about 30% of the time was typical of most TCR beta V segments in an earlier analysis. Investigators reported approximately 170 TCR beta chains as tied to cytomegalovirus.

Amplification used 60 Vbeta primers and 13 Jbeta primers. Original handling: Later reanalysis found around 74 million unique TCR beta chains, around 10 million of them shared. Clones were read by immunoSEQ multiplex PCR, and TCRdb kept only the in-frame ones, dropping some. V and J calls and clone size follow that table, whereas D and trimming were derived from the DNA. In the table there are tens of thousands of clones, 70% to 80% of which are singletons. V was pared by 2 bases and J by 7 bases, with 17 bases between. The germline V gene has CDR1 MGHRA and CDR2 YSYEKL. The CDR3 sequence is 15 residues long. This clone was seen only a few times. Antigen unknown.

The sample taken for sequencing was PBMCs. The sequence was obtained from a man between 18 and 35 years old in good health and CMV-seronegative. The chain carries TRBV4-1 and TRBJ1-2; D is unclear. The chain's CDR3 is CASSQTRTHAGGYTF. The DNA of the CDR3 is TGCGCCAGCAGCCAAACGAGGACGCACGCGGGTGGCTACACCTTC.